The 15 T cell receptor beta chains presented below share a single source sample, sequenced in a study of blood T cell repertoires in COVID-19. Measured with immunoSEQ multiplex PCR; TCRdb has only the in-frame clones, and not every one. The sample carries about 110,000 clones, roughly four fifths recorded once. The sample was peripheral blood. All receptors come from a man aged 65 to 79 with active or convalescent COVID-19.

The gene calls are TRBV7-8 and TRBJ1-1; D is perhaps TRBD1 (5 bases). Germline CDR1 and CDR2: SGHVS and FQNEAQ. V was clipped by 4 bases and J by 11 bases, with 14 bases between them. The length of the CDR3 is 12 residues. The DNA for the CDR3 is TGTGCCAGCAGCTCTTTCTTGACAGAGGCTTTCTTT. Protein: CASSSFLTEAFF.

The chain couples TRBV6-6 to TRBJ2-1; 11 positions agree with TRBD2. Trimming at V came to 6 bases and at J to 3 bases, leaving 4 bases not matched to a gene. CDR3 length: 15 residues. Looked up from germline, CDR1 is MNHNY and CDR2 is SVGAGI (reference sequence). The CDR3 DNA reads TGTGCCAGCAGCCCCGGGACTAGCGGCTACAATGAGCAGTTCTTC. Protein sequence: CASSPGTSGYNEQFF.

This clone was recorded a few times. The CDR3 DNA sequence: TGTGCCAGCAGCCAAGGTCCCCGGGACAGGCATTCACCCCTCCACTTT. It specifies CASSQGPRDRHSPLHF. The V and J genes are TRBV3-1 (or the pseudogene TRBV3-2) and TRBJ1-6; 8 nucleotides align to TRBD1. V was pared by 1 base and J by 8 bases, with 7 bases of the junction left unmatched. The CDR3 length is 16 residues. In germline, CDR1 is LGHDT, CDR2 YNNKEL (reference sequence).

CDR3 protein: CASGLVLGEILDTGELFF. The CDR3 nucleotides read TGTGCTAGTGGTTTGGTACTAGGAGAGATCTTGGACACCGGGGAGCTGTTTTTT. The V gene is TRBV12-5, the J gene TRBJ2-2, with TRBD2 as a possible D gene (5 bases). The germline CDR1 and CDR2 sequences are LGHNT and FRNRAP. The CDR3 is 18 residues long. V was clipped by 0 bases and J by 3 bases, with 17 bases between them. Complete variable domain (other parts from reference TRBV12-5 and TRBJ2-2): DARVTQTPRHKVTEMGQEVTMRCQPILGHNTVFWYRQTMMQGLELLAYFRNRAPLDDSGMPKDRFSAEMPDATLATLKIQPSEPRDSAVYFCASGLVLGEILDTGELFFGEGSRLTVL.

The chain has TRBV5-1 and TRBJ1-5, with D possibly being TRBD1 (6 bases). This CDR3 comprises 15 residues. Per the germline V gene, CDR1 is SGHRS and CDR2 is YFSETQ. Trimming cost V 4 bases and J 3 bases, with 14 bases left between them. This CDR3 is CASSLQGQPNQPQHF. The CDR3 region has the DNA TGCGCCAGCAGCCTACAAGGACAGCCCAATCAGCCCCAGCATTTT. Filled out from reference TRBV5-1 and TRBJ1-5, the complete variable domain reads KAGVTQTPRYLIKTRGQQVTLSCSPISGHRSVSWYQQTPGQGLQFLFEYFSETQRNKGNFPGRFSGRQFSNSRSEMNVSTLELGDSALYLCASSLQGQPNQPQHFGDGTRLSIL.

The chain combines TRBV9 with TRBJ2-7; 8 bases match TRBD1. The CDR3 length is 15 residues. With 2 bases clipped from V and 8 bases from J, the junction kept 12 bases outside the gene matches. Germline CDR1 reads SGDLS; CDR2 reads YYNGEE. The CDR3 protein is CASSVQGQGRTKQYF. The DNA of the CDR3 is TGTGCCAGCAGCGTTCAAGGACAGGGTCGCACGAAGCAGTACTTC.

This chain links TRBV29-1 with TRBJ2-7; D is possibly TRBD1 (5 bases). CDR3 length: 12 amino acids. CDR1 is SQVTM and CDR2 is ANQGSEA in the germline V gene. V lost 6 bases, J lost 1 base, and 10 bases lay in between. For the CDR3, the DNA is TGCAGCGTGCAGGGCGATTCCTACGAGCAGTACTTC. It translates to CSVQGDSYEQYF.

The rearrangement joins TRBV28 to TRBJ1-6, with 7 bases identical to TRBD1. V lost 7 bases to trimming and J lost 4 bases; unmatched junction nucleotides: 4. CDR1 is MDHEN, CDR2 SYDVKM, per germline. The CDR3 contains 14 residues. In nucleotides, the CDR3 is TGTGCCAGCACCGAGACAGGGTATAATTCACCCCTCCACTTT. This encodes CASTETGYNSPLHF.

This sequence joins TRBV16 and TRBJ1-2; 11 bases line up with TRBD1. The length of the CDR3 is 14 residues. Germline V gene lookup returns CDR1 KGHSY and CDR2 FQNENV. V shed 3 bases, J shed 6 bases, and the junction held 3 bases outside the gene matches. CDR3 nucleotide sequence: TGTGCCAGCAGCCAGTTGGGACAGGGGGATGGCTACACCTTC. Translation: CASSQLGQGDGYTF.

This chain joins TRBV30 and TRBJ2-3, with D uncertain. The V and J ends lost 0 bases and 10 bases respectively, with 11 bases between them. The CDR3 covers 12 residues. Per the germline V gene, CDR1 is GTSNPN and CDR2 is SVGIG (reference sequence). CDR3 region: CAWSVSSKAQYF. The DNA for the CDR3 is TGTGCCTGGAGTGTTAGTAGCAAAGCGCAGTATTTT.

The V gene is TRBV11-2, the J gene TRBJ2-7, with 7 nucleotides matching TRBD1. The germline V gene has CDR1 SGHAT and CDR2 FQNNGV. This CDR3 spans 15 amino acids. Trimming at V came to 5 bases and at J to 3 bases, leaving 10 bases not matched to a gene. The CDR3 nucleotides are TGTGCCAGCAGCCGACGGGACAGACGCATCTACGAGCAGTACTTC. Protein: CASSRRDRRIYEQYF.

This chain connects TRBV5-8 to TRBJ2-3; D gene ambiguous. V was shortened by 2 bases and J by 3 bases, with 13 bases between the two germline ends. This CDR3 is 15 amino acids long. Germline CDR1 and CDR2: SGHTS and YDEGEE. The CDR3 bases are TGTGCCAGCAGCTTTGGAGTTTCGCGAACAGATACGCAGTATTTT. Amino acid sequence: CASSFGVSRTDTQYF.

The chain employs TRBV5-1 and TRBJ2-2; 8 bases line up with TRBD1. Germline V CDR1 and CDR2: SGHRS, YFSETQ. This CDR3 contains 15 residues. The J segment lost 3 bases and the V segment lost 4 bases, leaving 5 bases of the junction unmatched. The CDR3 spells CASSDDRGYTGELFF. Here the CDR3 DNA reads TGCGCCAGCAGCGATGACAGGGGATACACCGGGGAGCTGTTTTTT.

This sequence joins TRBV18 and TRBJ1-4, with 9 bases fitting TRBD1. The V gene's germline CDR1 is KGHSH and CDR2 LQKENI. The CDR3 is made up of 15 amino acids. V gave up 0 bases and J gave up 8 bases; unmatched junction bases: 4. The CDR3 region has the DNA TGTGCCAGCTCACCACCGGGACAGGGACTGGAAAAACTGTTTTTT. As protein: CASSPPGQGLEKLFF.

The chain has TRBV12-3 or TRBV12-4 and TRBJ1-6; weak D call: TRBD1 (6 bases). V dropped 6 bases and J dropped 10 bases, with 13 bases sitting between them. The CDR3 runs to 13 residues. In nucleotides, the CDR3 is TGTGCCAGCAGCCAGGGGATCAGGTCACCCCTCCACTTT. Its protein product is CASSQGIRSPLHF.